This TCR beta chain was sequenced in a study of STAT5B mutations in CD4+ large granular lymphocyte leukemia. General study findings and limits: About 25% of private leukemic clonotypes occurred rarely in other patients' non-leukemic repertoires. Top patient clones used TRBV06 genes more often: 8/27 versus 2/35 in controls.

In regard to this clone: Its antigen is currently unknown.

TCRdb keeps only in-frame clones here, not all; method: immunoSEQ multiplex PCR. The sample includes under 35,000 clones, around 90% of them seen just once. Per the germline V gene, CDR1 is SGDLS and CDR2 is YYNGEE. This CDR3 has 15 amino acids. Deletions cut 2 bases from V and 6 bases from J, with 17 bases between. Control samples were healthy donors' buffy coats. This TCR was sampled from a human donor in good health. The chain carries TRBV9 and TRBJ1-1, with D possibly being TRBD1 (5 bases). Sequenced material: CD4+ T cells from blood buffy coats. CDR3 in amino acids: CASSVGTRGYAEAFF. DNA of the CDR3: TGTGCCAGCAGCGTCGGGACGAGGGGATACGCTGAAGCTTTCTTT.